This passage covers 14 T cell receptor beta chains from one sample sequenced in a study of T-cell reconstitution after alpha-beta-depleted transplantation in children. The TCRbeta library was prepared with unique molecular identifiers. Each CDR3 protein gets one entry after TCRdb re-called the PCR reads with MiXCR. The sample has 450,000 to 600,000 distinct CDR3 sequences, 10% to 13% seen once. The specimen comprised PBMCs, sampled before TCRalphabeta/CD19-depleted stem cell transplant. The receptors originated from a child aged 2 to 10 with inherited bone marrow failure, due to receive a stem cell transplant.

This clonotype was seen ten or more times. The V and J genes are TRBV20-1 and TRBJ2-7; D remains ambiguous. The CDR3 totals 11 residues. Germline V lookup: CDR1 DFQATT, CDR2 SNEGSKA (reference sequence). Trimming removed 5 bases at V and 2 bases at J, with 7 bases between. The CDR3 spells CSAFQAYEQYF. CDR3 coding DNA: TGCAGTGCTTTCCAGGCCTACGAGCAGTACTTC.

This clonotype was picked up many times. The rearrangement links TRBV7-2 to TRBJ2-1; D is undetermined. Germline V gene data show CDR1 as SGHTA and CDR2 as FQGNSA. Trimming pared 5 bases from V and 8 bases from J, leaving 13 bases between. This CDR3 is 13 amino acids long. CDR3 protein: CASSRTPAYEQFF. The CDR3 DNA reads as TGTGCCAGCAGCCGAACCCCGGCTTATGAGCAGTTCTTC. Together with reference TRBV7-2 and TRBJ2-1, the CDR3 gives the full variable domain: GAGVSQSPSNKVTEKGKDVELRCDPISGHTALYWYRQSLGQGLEFLIYFQGNSAPDKSGLPSDRFSAERTGGSVSTLTIQRTQQEDSAVYLCASSRTPAYEQFFGPGTRLTVL.

This clonotype was seen repeatedly, ten times or more. The chain uses TRBV2 and TRBJ2-7, with a weak D call TRBD2 (6 bases). Germline CDR1 and CDR2: SNHLY and FYNNEI. The CDR3 totals 13 residues. V lost 6 bases to trimming and J lost 4 bases, with 13 bases between them. The chain's CDR3 is CASRGTGTYEQYF. CDR3 DNA sequence: TGTGCCAGCAGAGGGACTGGGACTTACGAGCAGTACTTC.

This clonotype was found many times. V and J are TRBV19 and TRBJ2-4; D is perhaps TRBD1 (7 bases). The CDR3 totals 16 residues. Trimming cost V 6 bases and J 1 base, with 16 bases left between them. Germline CDR1 is LNHDA and CDR2 is SQIVND (reference sequence). As DNA, the CDR3 is TGTGCCAGTAGCGAAAACAGGGGACTTGCCAAAAACATTCAGTACTTC. Protein product: CASSENRGLAKNIQYF.

This clonotype was recorded many times. The chain uses TRBV6-1 and TRBJ1-6, with D perhaps matching TRBD1 (5 bases). V was pared by 7 bases and J by 0 bases, with 13 bases between. CDR1 MNHNS and CDR2 SASEGT come from the germline V gene. The CDR3 covers 16 residues. The CDR3 nucleotides are TGTGCCAGCAAAGACAGAGAGAGCTCCTATAATTCACCCCTCCACTTT. Protein: CASKDRESSYNSPLHF.

The chain employs TRBV12-3 or TRBV12-4 and TRBJ2-2; TRBD2 agrees at 7 bases. The V gene end was trimmed by 3 bases and the J gene end by 2 bases; junction bases not matched to a gene: 15. This CDR3 has 19 amino acids. CDR3 region: CASSLGWDYKSSNTGELFF. DNA for the CDR3: TGTGCCAGCAGTTTGGGCTGGGACTACAAGTCCTCTAACACCGGGGAGCTGTTTTTT.

Many counts were recorded for this clonotype. The chain employs TRBV24-1 and TRBJ2-2, with 10 bases aligning to TRBD2. With V trimmed by 5 bases and J by 2 bases, 7 bases remained unmatched. The CDR3 spans 17 residues. Germline assignment: CDR1 KGHDR and CDR2 SFDVKD. The CDR3 coding sequence is TGTGCCACCAGTGTTAAAGGACTAGCGGCCAACACCGGGGAGCTGTTTTTT. It codes for CATSVKGLAANTGELFF.

This clonotype has at least ten counts. The CDR3 region has the DNA TGCGCCAGCAGCTTGGGTCTTAGGGCTGAGGACTATGGCTACACCTTC. Amino acids: CASSLGLRAEDYGYTF. The chain employs TRBV5-1 and TRBJ1-2, with D uncertain. The germline gives CDR1 SGHRS, CDR2 YFSETQ. V was pared by 0 bases and J by 3 bases, with 15 bases between. The CDR3 contains 16 residues.

V gene TRBV11-1 combines with J gene TRBJ2-3; 8 bases map to TRBD1. The germline CDR1 and CDR2 sequences are SGHAT and FQDESV (reference sequence). The CDR3 runs to 14 residues. After removal of 5 bases from V and 4 bases from J, the junction contained 5 bases not matched to a gene. The CDR3 DNA follows: TGTGCCAGCAGCCGACAGGGGTTTGCAGATACGCAGTATTTT. Protein product: CASSRQGFADTQYF.

This chain uses TRBV6-5 with TRBJ2-5; D uncertain. The V and J ends lost 6 bases and 4 bases respectively, with 9 bases between them. CDR3 length: 12 amino acids. Germline CDR1 is MNHEY and CDR2 is SVGAGI. CDR3 DNA sequence: TGTGCCAGCAGGGACGCCGGAGAGACCCAGTACTTC. Residues: CASRDAGETQYF.

This clonotype showed up many times. The rearrangement links TRBV10-3 to TRBJ2-7; D is possibly TRBD2 (6 bases). Germline V lookup: CDR1 ENHRY, CDR2 SYGVKD. This CDR3 has 14 residues. The V end lost 4 bases, the J end lost 7 bases, and 17 bases lay between the germline ends. CDR3 sequence: CAISGLRDSGEQYF. In DNA form, the CDR3 reads TGTGCCATCAGTGGTTTGCGGGATTCTGGGGAGCAGTACTTC.

This clonotype occurred many times. The genes are TRBV6-2 or TRBV6-3 and TRBJ1-5; D remains unclear. The V end was cut by 8 bases, the J end by 2 bases, with 10 bases between. Germline lookup yields CDR1 MNHEY and CDR2 SVGEGT. The CDR3 extends over 13 amino acids. DNA for the CDR3: TGTGCCAGCCACCCTGGGGGCAATCAGCCCCAGCATTTT. It encodes CASHPGGNQPQHF.

This clonotype was counted between two and nine times. The V and J genes are TRBV19 and TRBJ1-5; D gene unclear. The CDR3 consists of 13 residues. The germline CDR1 and CDR2 sequences are LNHDA and SQIVND (reference sequence). With 5 bases removed from V and 6 bases from J, the gap between germline ends came to 11 bases. The CDR3 region is CASSWSFFQPQHF. The CDR3 DNA is TGTGCCAGTAGTTGGTCATTCTTTCAGCCCCAGCATTTT.

Ten or more counts support this clonotype. The chain carries TRBV20-1 and TRBJ2-2, with D hard to call. Per germline, CDR1 DFQATT and CDR2 SNEGSKA (reference sequence). The V and J ends lost 3 bases and 2 bases respectively, with 4 bases between them. This CDR3 has 12 residues. The CDR3 region is CSARLNTGELFF. Written as DNA, the CDR3 is TGCAGTGCTAGGTTAAACACCGGGGAGCTGTTTTTT.